This TCR beta chain was sequenced in a study of T cells in women clearing cervical HPV infection. Generated by immunoSEQ multiplex PCR, the TCRdb table keeps only in-frame clones and is missing some. The sample holds under 50,000 clones. The receptor was isolated from a woman aged 18 to 75 with a cervical HPV16 infection that either progressed to CIN3+ or cleared (not recorded which). The sample consisted of blood buffy coat.

CDR3 DNA, as far as it was read: TGCGCCAGCAGCGGGGGTAGGGGAGGGGGCGGCGAG. Protein sequence: CASSGGRGGGGE. The full CDR3 protein reads CASSGGRGGGGEQYF. The rearrangement links TRBV5-1 to TRBJ2-7; the D gene could be TRBD1 or TRBD2 (7 bases each). The read is 3 residues too short to cover the CDR3 end, so that end is filled in from the germline J gene. Per germline, CDR1 SGHRS and CDR2 YFSETQ. Trimming removed 4 bases from V and 6 bases from J, with 20 bases in between. The CDR3 loop spans 15 amino acids. Variable domain in full (rest from reference TRBV5-1 and TRBJ2-7): KAGVTQTPRYLIKTRGQQVTLSCSPISGHRSVSWYQQTPGQGLQFLFEYFSETQRNKGNFPGRFSGRQFSNSRSEMNVSTLELGDSALYLCASSGGRGGGGEQYFGPGTRLTVT.